Listed below are T cell receptor beta chains from one sample, sequenced in a study of T-cell reconstitution after alpha-beta-depleted transplantation in children. TCRdb itself ran the PCR reads through MiXCR, one entry per CDR3 protein. The sample contains roughly 670,000 distinct CDR3 sequences, 10% to 15% of which appear only once. This specimen consisted of PBMCs, obtained before TCRalphabeta/CD19-depleted stem cell transplant. These receptors were taken from a girl aged 2-10 years with congenital amegakaryocytic thrombocytopenia, due to receive a stem cell transplant. The CDR3 runs from the conserved cysteine through the conserved F or W. A D gene is named only where the DNA matches it firmly. Clone size is shown for a subset of rows, as once, few, many or a class of expanded clone.

TRBV7-2	.	TRBJ2-3	TRBD2	TGTGCCAGCAGTCACCTTTACGGGAGGGGCCCAGATACGCAGTATTTT	CASSHLYGRGPDTQYF
TRBV11-2	.	TRBJ2-7	.	TGTGCCAGCACCCGAGGGGGACTACTGAAAGAAAGCTCCTACGAGCAGTACTTC	CASTRGGLLKESSYEQYF
TRBV15	many	TRBJ1-2	.	TGTGCCACCAGCAGCCCAAAAGTGCAGGAATTCTATGGCTACACCTTC	CATSSPKVQEFYGYTF
TRBV5-5	few	TRBJ2-1	.	TGTGCCAGCAGCTTCGGCCAACCCCACTCCTACAATGAGCAGTTCTTC	CASSFGQPHSYNEQFF
TRBV5-1	.	TRBJ1-2	.	TGCGCCAGCAGCTTGGTTCCCACAGACGGGGCTAACTATGGCTACACCTTC	CASSLVPTDGANYGYTF
TRBV5-1	few	TRBJ2-2	TRBD2	TGCGCCAGCAGCTTGTACACTAGCGCAACCAACACCGGGGAGCTGTTTTTT	CASSLYTSATNTGELFF
TRBV2	.	TRBJ2-1	.	TGTGCCAGCAGTAATCCGGGGCCATACAATGAGCAGTTCTTC	CASSNPGPYNEQFF
TRBV7-8	many	TRBJ2-2	.	TGTGCCAGCAGCTTATCAGAAGGGGGGAACACCGGGGAGCTGTTTTTT	CASSLSEGGNTGELFF
TRBV20-1	.	TRBJ1-4	.	TGCAGTGCTATAACCGGGATACTAACCAAAAATGAAAAACTGTTTTTT	CSAITGILTKNEKLFF
TRBV20-1	many	TRBJ2-7	.	TGCAGTGCTTCCTCTGACACCGCAGCTTACTACGAGCAGTACTTC	CSASSDTAAYYEQYF